This TCR beta chain was observed in a study of T cell responses to AZD1222 COVID-19 vaccine. Study information: Second-dose timings of about 4 or about 12 weeks were pooled. Study-level points and caveats: Dominant CD4 TCR responses targeted spike regions 160-218 and 743-854. Spike-specific TCR breadth and depth went up after people got two AZD1222 doses.

This CDR3 spans 15 amino acids. Germline V lookup: CDR1 SGHRS, CDR2 YFSETQ. The V gene end was trimmed by 4 bases and the J gene end by 2 bases; junction bases not matched to a gene: 7. Comments on this clone: Its antigen remains unknown.

The table came from immunoSEQ multiplex PCR; TCRdb's copy has only in-frame clones and leaves some out. The repertoire holds 73,000 or so clones, with roughly four fifths as singletons. This TCR came from an adult in good health. The sequenced sample was peripheral blood, obtained on day 0 of AZD1222 vaccination. The chain links TRBV5-1 to TRBJ1-1; TRBD1 agrees at 8 bases. CDR3 nucleotide sequence: TGCGCCAGCAGCACCACCGGGACAGGAAACACTGAAGCTTTCTTT. Its protein product is CASSTTGTGNTEAFF.